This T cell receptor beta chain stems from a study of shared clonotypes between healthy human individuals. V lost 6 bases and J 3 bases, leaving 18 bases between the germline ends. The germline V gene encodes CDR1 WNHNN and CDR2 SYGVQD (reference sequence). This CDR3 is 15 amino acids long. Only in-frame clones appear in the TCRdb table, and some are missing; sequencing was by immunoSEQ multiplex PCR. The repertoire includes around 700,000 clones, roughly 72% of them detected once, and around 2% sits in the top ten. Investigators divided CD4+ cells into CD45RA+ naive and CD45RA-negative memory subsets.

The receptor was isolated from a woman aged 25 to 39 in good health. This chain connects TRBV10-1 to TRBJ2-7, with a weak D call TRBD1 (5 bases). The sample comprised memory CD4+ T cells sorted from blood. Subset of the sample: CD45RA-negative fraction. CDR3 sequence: CASSGKTVGRYEQYF. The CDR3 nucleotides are TGCGCCAGCAGCGGAAAGACAGTTGGACGCTACGAGCAGTACTTC.